The 27 T cell receptor beta chains below come from one sample, sequenced in a study of CD8 T cells in Susac syndrome (dated by TCRdb to between 2017 and 2020). The protocol used for the library was the immunoSEQ multiplex PCR assay. RNA was extracted using the RNeasy kit, and roughly 0.5 to 1 microgram was reverse transcribed with random hexamers. TCRdb trimmed the raw reads at Q25, called clones with MiXCR and kept productive beta chains. Here each entry gathers all rows of one CDR3 protein and keeps the most common genes and DNA. This sample is represented by about 130,000 distinct CDR3 sequences; approximately 94% of them were singletons. The top ten clonotypes cover around 0.12% of the sample. Sequencing input: CD4+ T cells from PBMCs. The source is a human donor with multiple sclerosis.

The gene calls are TRBV25-1 and TRBJ2-7; D might be TRBD1 or TRBD2, each matching 6 bases. Germline assignment: CDR1 MGHDK and CDR2 SYGVNS. This CDR3 is built from 12 residues. The V gene lost 5 bases and the J gene lost 9 bases, with 14 bases spanning the gap. The chain's CDR3 is CASSRGDGAQYF. The CDR3 DNA sequence: TGTGCCAGCAGTAGGGGGGACGGCGCGCAGTACTTC.

The chain joins TRBV20-1 to TRBJ2-5; D is perhaps TRBD2 (6 bases). The germline V gene has CDR1 DFQATT and CDR2 SNEGSKA (reference sequence). This CDR3 is built from 16 residues. V lost 0 bases, J lost 4 bases, and 18 bases lay in between. The CDR3 reads CSARDLNLGGRETQYF. As DNA, the CDR3 is TGCAGTGCTAGAGATCTCAATCTAGGAGGGAGAGAGACCCAGTACTTC.

The gene calls are TRBV18 and TRBJ2-5; TRBD2 aligns across 8 bases. The V segment lost 6 bases and the J segment 2 bases; nucleotides outside the gene matches: 5. This CDR3 is built from 14 residues. Germline V lookup: CDR1 KGHSH, CDR2 LQKENI. CDR3 nucleotide sequence: TGTGCCAGCTCCGATCGACTAGCGCAAGAGACCCAGTACTTC. It specifies CASSDRLAQETQYF.

The chain carries TRBV30 and TRBJ2-2, with D hard to call. The V end lost 2 bases, the J end lost 1 base, and 5 bases lay between the germline ends. Germline V lookup: CDR1 GTSNPN, CDR2 SVGIG (reference sequence). This CDR3 has 13 amino acids. The CDR3 region is CAWSRGNTGELFF. CDR3 bases: TGTGCCTGGAGTAGAGGGAACACCGGGGAGCTGTTTTTT.

This clonotype has only one observation. The chain combines TRBV5-1 with TRBJ1-4; a weak D match, TRBD1 (5 bases). Germline CDR1 and CDR2: SGHRS and YFSETQ. The V gene lost 0 bases and the J gene lost 8 bases, with 11 bases spanning the gap. The CDR3 covers 14 residues. The CDR3 protein is CASSLGGAREKLFF. In nucleotides, the CDR3 is TGCGCCAGCAGCTTGGGCGGGGCGCGAGAAAAACTGTTTTTT. Looking up the rest from reference TRBV5-1 and TRBJ1-4 gives the full variable domain: KAGVTQTPRYLIKTRGQQVTLSCSPISGHRSVSWYQQTPGQGLQFLFEYFSETQRNKGNFPGRFSGRQFSNSRSEMNVSTLELGDSALYLCASSLGGAREKLFFGSGTQLSVL.

The chain combines TRBV6-2 or TRBV6-3 with TRBJ2-7; TRBD1 is a possible D gene (5 bases). Per the germline V gene, CDR1 is MNHEY and CDR2 is SVGEGT. V shed 7 bases and J shed 7 bases, with 17 bases lying between them. This CDR3 has 13 residues. This CDR3 is CASTRAGILEQYF. The CDR3 DNA reads as TGTGCCAGCACCAGGGCAGGGATTCTTGAGCAGTACTTC.

J is TRBJ2-7 and V is TRBV7-8, with D perhaps TRBD1 or TRBD2 (5 bases each). The CDR3 has 15 amino acids. Germline CDR1 SGHVS, CDR2 FQNEAQ. The germline V and J ends were trimmed by 1 base and 4 bases, with 14 bases remaining between them. The CDR3 DNA follows: TGTGCCAGCAGCTTAGGCGGCCTGGGGGTATACGAGCAGTACTTC. This sequence encodes CASSLGGLGVYEQYF.

The chain has TRBV18 and TRBJ2-1, with TRBD2 identical over 10 bases. This CDR3 has 15 amino acids. V dropped 9 bases and J dropped 3; count of bases not matched to a gene: 8. Germline V lookup: CDR1 KGHSH, CDR2 LQKENI. The CDR3 loop reads CASLGTSDGYNEQFF. The CDR3 nucleotides are TGTGCCAGTCTGGGGACTAGCGATGGCTACAATGAGCAGTTCTTC.

The gene calls are TRBV30 and TRBJ1-5; 7 positions agree with TRBD1. The germline gives CDR1 GTSNPN, CDR2 SVGIG (reference sequence). V trimming: 3 bases; J trimming: 5 bases; junction bases outside the gene matches: 4. The CDR3 contains 13 residues. CDR3 bases: TGTGCCTGGAGCCCAGGGGGGCATCAGCCCCAGCATTTT. Encoded protein: CAWSPGGHQPQHF.

The V and J genes are TRBV18 and TRBJ1-2, with a weak D call TRBD1 (6 bases). Trimming pared 3 bases from V and 4 bases from J, leaving 12 bases between. The CDR3 sequence is 14 residues long. Per germline, CDR1 KGHSH and CDR2 LQKENI. The CDR3 nucleotides read TGTGCCAGCTCACCCTCAGGGGAAGTCTATGGCTACACCTTC. Residues: CASSPSGEVYGYTF.

In its sample, this clonotype was seen once. The V gene is TRBV7-2, the J gene TRBJ2-2, with D possibly being TRBD1 (5 bases). Trimming took off 4 bases at V and 5 bases at J, with 23 bases between the two ends. The CDR3 sequence is 18 residues long. CDR1 is SGHTA, CDR2 FQGNSA, per germline. CDR3 bases: TGTGCCAGCAGCTCAAGACCTGGGCAGGGTGGTCGAACCGGGGAGCTGTTTTTT. Its protein is CASSSRPGQGGRTGELFF.

The chain is built from TRBV5-6 and TRBJ1-2; D uncertain. Trimming stripped 2 bases from V and 6 bases from J, with 8 bases between. The germline CDR1 and CDR2 sequences are SGHDT and YYEEEE. There are 12 residues in the CDR3. The CDR3 sequence is CASSLPDNGYTF. The CDR3 region has the DNA TGTGCCAGCAGCTTACCAGACAATGGCTACACCTTC.

The V gene is TRBV6-2 or TRBV6-3, the J gene TRBJ2-2; D is possibly TRBD1 (6 bases). The length of the CDR3 is 16 residues. Germline V gene lookup returns CDR1 MNHEY and CDR2 SVGEGT. With 4 bases removed from V and 0 bases from J, the gap between germline ends came to 12 bases. CDR3 protein: CASSFSRQANTGELFF. The CDR3 coding sequence is TGTGCCAGCAGTTTTTCCCGACAGGCGAACACCGGGGAGCTGTTTTTT.

The rearrangement joins TRBV5-6 to TRBJ1-2; no reliable D call. With 0 bases removed from V and 5 bases from J, the gap between germline ends came to 8 bases. This CDR3 comprises 13 residues. Germline V gene sequence: CDR1 SGHDT, CDR2 YYEEEE. In DNA form, the CDR3 reads TGTGCCAGCAGCTTGGTTCAGCAATATGGCTACACCTTC. Its translation: CASSLVQQYGYTF.

The chain combines TRBV6-5 with TRBJ1-5; D gene unclear. This CDR3 region has 15 residues. Germline values: CDR1 MNHEY, CDR2 SVGAGI. The V and J ends lost 5 bases and 9 bases respectively, with 20 bases between them. CDR3 coding DNA: TGTGCCAGCAGTCAAAACCACGACGGTGCGTCGCCCCAGCATTTT. Translating gives CASSQNHDGASPQHF.

The J gene is TRBJ1-2, the V gene TRBV5-4; possible D gene TRBD1, 6 bases. Germline V lookup: CDR1 SGHNT, CDR2 YYREEE (reference sequence). Trimming shortened V by 4 bases and J by 3 bases, and 16 bases separated the two germline ends. CDR3 length: 15 residues. CDR3 bases: TGTGCCAGCAGCCCCCGGGGGGGCGGGTACTATGGCTACACCTTC. It is translated as CASSPRGGGYYGYTF.

A single count supports this clonotype. The V call is TRBV3-1, the J call TRBJ2-7; 7 bases fit TRBD1. The CDR3 is made up of 13 amino acids. Germline values: CDR1 LGHDT, CDR2 YNNKEL (reference sequence). The V and J ends lost 1 base and 9 bases, in that order; junction bases with no gene match: 6. The CDR3 loop is CASSQAEGARQYF. CDR3 nucleotides: TGTGCCAGCAGCCAAGCCGAGGGGGCCAGGCAGTACTTC.

The rearrangement joins TRBV5-4 to TRBJ1-2, with a tentative D call TRBD1 (5 bases). The CDR3 totals 14 residues. V lost 1 base to trimming and J lost 0 bases, with 7 bases between them. Germline-derived CDR1 and CDR2 are SGHNT and YYREEE (reference sequence). The CDR3 nucleotides are TGTGCCAGCAGCTTGCCAGGGCCTAACTATGGCTACACCTTC. It codes for CASSLPGPNYGYTF.

The chain is built from TRBV6-5 and TRBJ1-2; 7 bases line up with TRBD1. V gave up 5 bases and J gave up 0 bases; unmatched junction bases: 6. CDR3 length: 15 residues. Germline-derived CDR1 and CDR2 are MNHEY and SVGAGI. CDR3 nucleotide sequence: TGTGCCAGCAGTGGGACAGCCCGCACTAACTATGGCTACACCTTC. This sequence encodes CASSGTARTNYGYTF.

The table lists this clonotype with a count of one. This chain connects TRBV25-1 to TRBJ1-6; D unresolved. Germline V gene sequence: CDR1 MGHDK, CDR2 SYGVNS. This CDR3 contains 16 residues. The germline V and J ends were trimmed by 1 base and 8 bases, with 15 bases remaining between them. The CDR3 is CASSESPSRLDSPLHF. For the CDR3, the DNA is TGTGCCAGCAGTGAATCCCCCTCGAGGTTAGATTCACCCCTCCACTTT.

The J gene is TRBJ1-1, the V gene TRBV5-1; the D gene is possibly TRBD1 (5 bases). Deletions cut 0 bases from V and 7 bases from J, with 13 bases between. Germline loops: CDR1 SGHRS, CDR2 YFSETQ. CDR3 size: 14 residues. CDR3 residues: CASSLESGRNEAFF. CDR3 nucleotides: TGCGCCAGCAGCTTGGAGTCGGGACGAAATGAAGCTTTCTTT.

The V call is TRBV30, the J call TRBJ1-5; maybe TRBD1 (6 bases). Trimming removed 2 bases at V and 7 bases at J, with 12 bases between. There are 13 residues in the CDR3. Germline V lookup: CDR1 GTSNPN, CDR2 SVGIG (reference sequence). For the CDR3, the DNA is TGTGCCTGGAGTCCGGGGGCAACCCAGCCCCAGCATTTT. Protein: CAWSPGATQPQHF.

The V and J genes are TRBV6-1 and TRBJ2-1; D is possibly TRBD2 (5 bases). The CDR3 spans 14 residues. V was shortened by 8 bases and J by 1 base, with 12 bases between the two germline ends. CDR1 MNHNS and CDR2 SASEGT come from the germline V gene. The chain's CDR3 is CASGQRNSYNEQFF. In nucleotides, the CDR3 is TGTGCCAGCGGCCAGCGGAATTCCTACAATGAGCAGTTCTTC.

The rearrangement joins TRBV6-6 to TRBJ2-7; D perhaps matches TRBD2 (5 bases). Trimming took off 5 bases at V and 4 bases at J, with 12 bases between the two ends. Germline V gives CDR1 MNHNY, CDR2 SVGAGI (reference sequence). The CDR3 sequence is 13 residues long. CDR3 DNA sequence: TGTGCCAGCAGTACCACGGGGATATACGAGCAGTACTTC. It is translated as CASSTTGIYEQYF.

This chain joins TRBV5-1 and TRBJ2-5; TRBD1 aligns across 7 bases. The V gene end was trimmed by 4 bases and the J gene end by 4 bases; junction bases not matched to a gene: 4. The CDR3 contains 13 residues. Per the germline V gene, CDR1 is SGHRS and CDR2 is YFSETQ. The chain's CDR3 is CASSGDRVETQYF. DNA for the CDR3: TGCGCCAGCAGCGGTGACAGGGTAGAGACCCAGTACTTC.

V usage is TRBV27 and J usage is TRBJ1-1, with D unresolved. CDR3 size: 14 residues. Trimming removed 4 bases at V and 1 base at J, with 10 bases between. The V gene's germline CDR1 is MNHEY and CDR2 SMNVEV (reference sequence). The CDR3 protein is CASSSWTGNTEAFF. The CDR3 nucleotides are TGTGCCAGCAGTTCCTGGACGGGGAACACTGAAGCTTTCTTT.

The rearrangement uses TRBV12-3 or TRBV12-4 and TRBJ2-2; the D call may be TRBD1 or TRBD2 (5 bases each). The CDR3 contains 16 residues. The CDR3: CAISISGRRDTGELFF. CDR3 sequence (DNA): TGTGCTATTTCAATCTCGGGACGGCGTGACACCGGGGAGCTGTTTTTT.